These 25 T cell receptor beta chains share one sample of origin, sequenced in a study of PD-L1 blockade in urothelial cancer. Sample time point: pretreatment peripheral blood. This table comes from immunoSEQ multiplex PCR, and its TCRdb copy is limited to in-frame clones, with some not included. The top ten hold 3% to 4% of the sample, which has 50,000 or so clones, around 84% seen once. The sequences come from PBMCs, collected around atezolizumab (anti-PD-L1) treatment. The receptors shown here come from a man in his sixties or seventies with urothelial cancer.

The rearrangement uses TRBV10-3 and TRBJ2-2; TRBD1 matches at 7 bases. J was trimmed by 1 base and V by 5 bases; bases with no gene match: 1. Germline V gene lookup returns CDR1 ENHRY and CDR2 SYGVKD. The CDR3 totals 14 residues. CDR3 DNA sequence: TGTGCCATCAGTCGGACAGGGAACACCGGGGAGCTGTTTTTT. Its protein is CAISRTGNTGELFF.

V usage is TRBV19 and J usage is TRBJ1-6; D is possibly TRBD1 (5 bases). From germline, CDR1 is LNHDA and CDR2 SQIVND (reference sequence). This CDR3 region has 14 residues. Trimming took 4 bases from V and 7 from J, leaving 11 bases between them. CDR3 coding DNA: TGTGCCAGTAGTACCCAGGGTAGCAATTCACCCCTCCACTTT. Protein product: CASSTQGSNSPLHF. Supplemented by reference TRBV19 and TRBJ1-6, the full variable domain reads DGGITQSPKYLFRKEGQNVTLSCEQNLNHDAMYWYRQDPGQGLRLIYYSQIVNDFQKGDIAEGYSVSREKKESFPLTVTSAQKNPTAFYLCASSTQGSNSPLHFGNGTRLTVT.

The chain combines TRBV7-3 with TRBJ2-3; tentative D call: TRBD2 (5 bases). This CDR3 is built from 15 residues. Trimming stripped 5 bases from V and 1 base from J, with 13 bases between. Germline-derived CDR1 and CDR2 are SGHTA and FQGTGA. CDR3 in DNA: TGTGCCAGCAGCCCCTCGGGAATCGGCACAGATACGCAGTATTTT. Its protein is CASSPSGIGTDTQYF.

CDR3 residues: CASSPAPGVGYTF. The CDR3 coding sequence is TGTGCCAGCTCCCCGGCGCCCGGGGTTGGCTACACCTTC. The rearrangement joins TRBV19 to TRBJ1-2; D gene ambiguous. V was trimmed by 9 bases and J by 7 bases, leaving 18 bases between them. The CDR3 sequence is 13 residues long. CDR1 is LNHDA, CDR2 SQIVND, per germline (reference sequence).

The chain has TRBV9 and TRBJ2-3, with a tentative D call TRBD2 (5 bases). Deletions cut 0 bases from V and 1 base from J, with 12 bases between. The CDR3 loop spans 16 amino acids. Germline CDR1 reads SGDLS; CDR2 reads YYNGEE. In DNA, the CDR3 is TGTGCCAGCAGCGTAGAAGACTGGGGAGGCACAGATACGCAGTATTTT. Translated: CASSVEDWGGTDTQYF.

This chain joins TRBV4-3 and TRBJ2-1; 12 bases fit TRBD2. The CDR3 is made up of 16 amino acids. Trimming cost V 5 bases and J 6 bases; bases outside gene matches: 8. Germline assignment: CDR1 LGHNA and CDR2 YSLEER. The CDR3 DNA sequence: TGCGCCAGCAGCGCCCGGACTAGCGGGATCCCCAATGAGCAGTTCTTC. Residues: CASSARTSGIPNEQFF.

The chain joins TRBV13 to TRBJ2-3; the match to TRBD2 covers 10 bases. Germline loops: CDR1 PRHDT, CDR2 FYEKMQ (reference sequence). Trimming took 0 bases from V and 0 from J; bases not matched to a gene: 12. This CDR3 is 20 amino acids long. The CDR3 nucleotides are TGTGCCAGCAGCTTAGGAGGCAGTCTTACTAGCGGGATTAGCACAGATACGCAGTATTTT. It codes for CASSLGGSLTSGISTDTQYF.

The chain has TRBV28 and TRBJ1-2, with 8 bases matching TRBD1. Unmatched junction bases numbered 17, after V lost 3 bases and J lost 5 bases. Germline CDR1 reads MDHEN; CDR2 reads SYDVKM. The CDR3 consists of 18 residues. This CDR3 reads CASSLDREIYLRGYGYTF. As DNA, the CDR3 is TGTGCCAGCAGTTTGGACAGGGAGATCTATCTAAGGGGTTATGGCTACACCTTC.

V usage is TRBV9 and J usage is TRBJ2-5, with TRBD2 matching 7 bases. The junction had 8 bases not matched to a gene; V was cut back by 4 bases and J by 2 bases. Germline V lookup: CDR1 SGDLS, CDR2 YYNGEE. The CDR3 spans 15 residues. In DNA, the CDR3 is TGTGCCAGCAGCCCTGGGGACTACCGACAAGAGACCCAGTACTTC. Amino acid sequence: CASSPGDYRQETQYF.

This chain connects TRBV9 to TRBJ1-1, with no clear D. The CDR3 consists of 13 residues. CDR1 is SGDLS, CDR2 YYNGEE, per germline. The ends were cut back, 1 base at V and 1 base at J, with 5 bases in the middle. CDR3 in DNA: TGTGCCAGCAGCGTACAGCGGAACACTGAAGCTTTCTTT. Its translation: CASSVQRNTEAFF.

The genes are TRBV5-4 and TRBJ1-1; 9 positions match TRBD1. Looked up from germline, CDR1 is SGHNT and CDR2 is YYREEE (reference sequence). V trimming: 0 bases; J trimming: 5 bases; junction bases outside the gene matches: 8. The CDR3 has 16 residues. This chain's CDR3 is CASSLDSGTGNTEAFF. CDR3 coding DNA: TGTGCCAGCAGCTTGGACTCCGGGACAGGGAATACTGAAGCTTTCTTT.

This clone was seen only once. V and J are TRBV5-6 and TRBJ2-7, with 8 bases identical to TRBD1. This CDR3 is 14 amino acids long. Germline loops: CDR1 SGHDT, CDR2 YYEEEE. The trim removed 2 bases at V and 2 bases at J, leaving 3 bases unmatched. This CDR3 is CASSFRDRTYEQYF. The CDR3 DNA is TGTGCCAGCAGCTTCCGGGACAGGACCTACGAGCAGTACTTC.

V gene TRBV4-3 combines with J gene TRBJ2-7; 10 nucleotides agree with TRBD2. This CDR3 is built from 19 residues. Germline lookup yields CDR1 LGHNA and CDR2 YSLEER. Trimming cost V 1 base and J 0 bases; bases outside gene matches: 12. CDR3 sequence: CASSQAPLAGAASSYEQYF. CDR3 in DNA: TGCGCCAGCAGCCAAGCCCCCCTAGCGGGAGCGGCCAGCTCCTACGAGCAGTACTTC.

V and J are TRBV27 and TRBJ1-5; a weak D match, TRBD1 (5 bases). Trimming pared 5 bases from V and 5 bases from J, leaving 10 bases between. Germline-derived CDR1 and CDR2 are MNHEY and SMNVEV (reference sequence). This CDR3 has 13 residues. In DNA, the CDR3 is TGTGCCAGCAGTACGTGGGGCGATCAGCCCCAGCATTTT. Protein: CASSTWGDQPQHF.

In its sample, this clone was seen once. The V call is TRBV7-2, the J call TRBJ1-2; D not certain. Germline lookup yields CDR1 SGHTA and CDR2 FQGNSA. Trimming took off 0 bases at V and 2 bases at J, with 7 bases between the two ends. The CDR3 length is 14 residues. CDR3 in DNA: TGTGCCAGCAGCTTAGCGCGGCAAAACTATGGCTACACCTTC. As protein: CASSLARQNYGYTF.

This clone was detected a few times. The J gene is TRBJ1-1, the V gene TRBV5-1; D is ambiguous. Germline V gene sequence: CDR1 SGHRS, CDR2 YFSETQ. This CDR3 has 14 residues. With 4 bases removed from V and 0 bases from J, the gap between germline ends came to 10 bases. CDR3 amino acids: CASSRGVVNTEAFF. The DNA for the CDR3 is TGCGCCAGCAGCCGGGGAGTGGTGAACACTGAAGCTTTCTTT.

This clone occurred a few times. The chain employs TRBV2 and TRBJ2-7; tentative D call: TRBD2 (5 bases). Germline V CDR1 and CDR2: SNHLY, FYNNEI. With 8 bases removed from V and 6 bases from J, the gap between germline ends came to 23 bases. This CDR3 comprises 15 residues. The CDR3 DNA reads TGTGCCAGCTCCGAACTTCGGACTCGAGCCCCCGAGCAGTACTTC. Amino acid sequence: CASSELRTRAPEQYF.

This clone was seen a single time. This chain links TRBV11-1 with TRBJ1-5; D is unresolved. Trimming removed 1 base at V and 1 base at J, with 11 bases between. Germline CDR1 SGHAT, CDR2 FQDESV (reference sequence). This CDR3 has 16 amino acids. The DNA for the CDR3 is TGTGCCAGCAGCTTAGTCCCTTTTGTAAGCAATCAGCCCCAGCATTTT. Its protein product is CASSLVPFVSNQPQHF. Looking up the rest from reference TRBV11-1 and TRBJ1-5 gives the full variable domain: EAEVAQSPRYKITEKSQAVAFWCDPISGHATLYWYRQILGQGPELLVQFQDESVVDDSQLPKDRFSAERLKGVDSTLKIQPAELGDSAMYLCASSLVPFVSNQPQHFGDGTRLSIL.

This clone is a singleton in its sample. The rearrangement joins TRBV2 to TRBJ2-1, with D possibly being TRBD2 (6 bases). Trimming cost V 6 bases and J 8 bases, with 23 bases left between them. Germline CDR1 reads SNHLY; CDR2 reads FYNNEI. The CDR3 extends over 16 amino acids. This CDR3 reads CASSPRGPGSSHEQFF. Here the CDR3 DNA reads TGTGCCAGCAGCCCGCGCGGACCCGGGAGCTCTCATGAGCAGTTCTTC. The full variable domain, rest sourced from reference TRBV2 and TRBJ2-1, is EPEVTQTPSHQVTQMGQEVILRCVPISNHLYFYWYRQILGQKVEFLVSFYNNEISEKSEIFDDQFSVERPDGSNFTLKIRSTKLEDSAMYFCASSPRGPGSSHEQFFGPGTRLTVL.

This rearrangement joins TRBV7-3 to TRBJ2-2, with a weak D call TRBD1 (8 bases). Trimming removed 2 bases at V and 6 bases at J, with 19 bases between. The CDR3 totals 17 residues. Germline CDR1 is SGHTA and CDR2 is FQGTGA. The CDR3 spells CASSLFGQGGLPGELFF. The CDR3 DNA follows: TGTGCCAGCAGCTTATTTGGACAGGGAGGGCTTCCCGGGGAGCTGTTTTTT.

The rearrangement uses TRBV21-1 and TRBJ2-2; the table's D call, TRBD1, was not checked against the DNA. TRBV21-1 is recorded as a pseudogene. This CDR3 spans 16 amino acids. The CDR3 spells CASGARMGQGTGELFF. DNA for the CDR3: TGTGCCAGCGGCGCTAGGATGGGACAGGGAACCGGGGAGCTGTTTTTT.

The V and J genes are TRBV11-2 and TRBJ1-1; D gene unclear. Trimming took off 5 bases at V and 10 bases at J, with 17 bases between the two ends. The germline gives CDR1 SGHAT, CDR2 FQNNGV. The CDR3 is made up of 13 amino acids. DNA for the CDR3: TGTGCCAGCAGCCTCCGGTTACCTTCTTCAGCTTTCTTT. Its protein product is CASSLRLPSSAFF.

This rearrangement joins TRBV9 to TRBJ1-1; 9 bases align to TRBD1. This CDR3 comprises 16 residues. V shed 3 bases, J shed 0 bases, and the junction held 6 bases outside the gene matches. Germline loops: CDR1 SGDLS, CDR2 YYNGEE. CDR3: CASSETGTGMNTEAFF. The CDR3 DNA sequence: TGTGCCAGCAGCGAAACCGGGACAGGGATGAACACTGAAGCTTTCTTT.

The chain carries TRBV7-2 and TRBJ1-1, with 9 bases lining up with TRBD1. Germline V gene data show CDR1 as SGHTA and CDR2 as FQGNSA. The V segment lost 5 bases and the J segment 5 bases; nucleotides outside the gene matches: 9. This CDR3 spans 15 amino acids. CDR3 region: CASSGGQGRLTEAFF. CDR3 coding DNA: TGTGCCAGCAGCGGGGGACAGGGCAGATTGACTGAAGCTTTCTTT.

The gene calls are TRBV7-8 and TRBJ2-2; perhaps TRBD2 as D (6 bases). This CDR3 has 15 residues. V shed 3 bases and J shed 4 bases, with 12 bases lying between them. CDR1 SGHVS and CDR2 FQNEAQ come from the germline V gene. The CDR3 is CASSFAAEGTGELFF. As DNA, the CDR3 is TGTGCCAGCAGCTTTGCGGCGGAGGGCACCGGGGAGCTGTTTTTT.